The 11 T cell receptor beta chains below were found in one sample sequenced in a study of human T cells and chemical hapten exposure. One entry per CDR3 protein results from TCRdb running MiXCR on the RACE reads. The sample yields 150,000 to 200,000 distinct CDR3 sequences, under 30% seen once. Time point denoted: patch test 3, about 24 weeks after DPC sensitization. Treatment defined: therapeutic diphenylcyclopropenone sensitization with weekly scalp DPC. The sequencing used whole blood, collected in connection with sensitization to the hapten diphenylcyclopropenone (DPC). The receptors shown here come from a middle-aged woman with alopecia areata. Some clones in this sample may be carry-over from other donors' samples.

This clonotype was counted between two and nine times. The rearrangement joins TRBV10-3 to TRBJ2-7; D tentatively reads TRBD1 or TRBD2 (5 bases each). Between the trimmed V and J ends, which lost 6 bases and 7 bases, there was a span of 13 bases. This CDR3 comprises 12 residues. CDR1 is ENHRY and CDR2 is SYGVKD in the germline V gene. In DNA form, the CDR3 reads TGTGCCATCAGAGGGGACGAGTGGGAGCAGTACTTC. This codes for CAIRGDEWEQYF.

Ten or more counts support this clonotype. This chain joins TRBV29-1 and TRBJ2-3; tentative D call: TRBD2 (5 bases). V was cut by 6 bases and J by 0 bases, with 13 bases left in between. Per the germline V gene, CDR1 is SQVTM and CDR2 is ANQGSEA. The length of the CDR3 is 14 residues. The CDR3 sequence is CSVTGSSSTDTQYF. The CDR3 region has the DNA TGCAGCGTCACGGGATCATCGAGCACAGATACGCAGTATTTT.

The CDR3 reads CASSPNMGQSEAFF. The CDR3 DNA reads as TGTGCCAGCTCACCGAACATGGGACAGTCCGAAGCTTTCTTT. The rearrangement links TRBV18 to TRBJ1-1; TRBD1 matches 7 bases. V lost 3 bases to trimming and J lost 8 bases; unmatched junction nucleotides: 9. Germline V lookup: CDR1 KGHSH, CDR2 LQKENI. There are 14 residues in the CDR3.

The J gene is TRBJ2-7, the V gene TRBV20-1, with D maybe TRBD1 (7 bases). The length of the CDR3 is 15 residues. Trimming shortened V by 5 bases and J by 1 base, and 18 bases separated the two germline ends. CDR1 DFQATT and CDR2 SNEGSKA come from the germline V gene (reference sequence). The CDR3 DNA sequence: TGCAGTGCTTTAGGAGGGGGACAGTGGTCCTACGAGCAGTACTTC. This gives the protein CSALGGGQWSYEQYF.

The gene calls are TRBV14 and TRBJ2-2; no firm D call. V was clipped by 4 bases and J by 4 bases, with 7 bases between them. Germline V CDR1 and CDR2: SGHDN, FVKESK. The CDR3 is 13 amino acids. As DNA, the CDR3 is TGTGCCAGCAGCCCATTGGGCACCGGGGAGCTGTTTTTT. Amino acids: CASSPLGTGELFF. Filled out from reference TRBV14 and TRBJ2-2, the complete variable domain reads EAGVTQFPSHSVIEKGQTVTLRCDPISGHDNLYWYRRVMGKEIKFLLHFVKESKQDESGMPNNRFLAERTGGTYSTLKVQPAELEDSGVYFCASSPLGTGELFFGEGSRLTVL.

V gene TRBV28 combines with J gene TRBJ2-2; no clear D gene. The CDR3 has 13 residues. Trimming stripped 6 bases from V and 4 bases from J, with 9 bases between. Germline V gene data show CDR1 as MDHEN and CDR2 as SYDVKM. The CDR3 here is CASRSGFTGELFF. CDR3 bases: TGTGCCAGCAGGAGTGGGTTCACCGGGGAGCTGTTTTTT.

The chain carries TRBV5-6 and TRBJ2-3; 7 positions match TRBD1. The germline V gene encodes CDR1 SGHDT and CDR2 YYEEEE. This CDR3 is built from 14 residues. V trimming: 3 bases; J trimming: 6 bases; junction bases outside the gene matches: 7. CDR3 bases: TGTGCCAGCAGCTCCCTAGACAGGGATGATACGCAGTATTTT. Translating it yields CASSSLDRDDTQYF.

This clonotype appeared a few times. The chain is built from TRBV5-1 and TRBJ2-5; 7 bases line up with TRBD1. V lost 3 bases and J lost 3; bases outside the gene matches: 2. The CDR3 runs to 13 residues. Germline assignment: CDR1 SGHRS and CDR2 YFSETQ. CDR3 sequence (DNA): TGCGCCAGCAGCTATGGGACAGAAGAGACCCAGTACTTC. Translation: CASSYGTEETQYF.

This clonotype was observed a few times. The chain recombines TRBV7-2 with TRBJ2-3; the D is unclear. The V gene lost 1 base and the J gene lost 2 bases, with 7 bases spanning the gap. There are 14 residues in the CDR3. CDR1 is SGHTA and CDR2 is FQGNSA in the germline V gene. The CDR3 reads CASSLEVITDTQYF. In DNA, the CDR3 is TGTGCCAGCAGCTTAGAGGTGATCACAGATACGCAGTATTTT. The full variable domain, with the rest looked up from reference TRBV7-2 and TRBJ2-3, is GAGVSQSPSNKVTEKGKDVELRCDPISGHTALYWYRQSLGQGLEFLIYFQGNSAPDKSGLPSDRFSAERTGGSVSTLTIQRTQQEDSAVYLCASSLEVITDTQYFGPGTRLTVL.

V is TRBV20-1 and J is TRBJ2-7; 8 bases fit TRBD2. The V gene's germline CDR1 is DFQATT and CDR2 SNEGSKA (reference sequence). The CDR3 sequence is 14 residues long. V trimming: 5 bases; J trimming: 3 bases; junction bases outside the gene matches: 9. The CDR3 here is CSARGLAHVYEQYF. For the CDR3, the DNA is TGCAGTGCTCGTGGACTAGCACACGTCTACGAGCAGTACTTC.

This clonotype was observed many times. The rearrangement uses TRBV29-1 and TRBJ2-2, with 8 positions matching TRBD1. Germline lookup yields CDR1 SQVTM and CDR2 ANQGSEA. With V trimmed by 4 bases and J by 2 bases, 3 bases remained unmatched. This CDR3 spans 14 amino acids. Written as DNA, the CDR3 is TGCAGCGTTGTCGCAGGGGGCAACACCGGGGAGCTGTTTTTT. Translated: CSVVAGGNTGELFF.